Below are 22 T cell receptor beta chains sequenced from a single sample in a study of identical twins. TCRdb itself ran the 5' RACE reads through MiXCR, one entry per CDR3 protein. Here the sample spans 550,000 to 700,000 distinct CDR3 sequences, 9% to 10% being singletons. These same data were also listed under a study on yellow fever vaccine responses in identical twins.

The sequenced sample consisted of PBMCs. Receptor source: a woman between 18 and 29 years old in good health.

The rearrangement links TRBV30 to TRBJ2-2; D is unresolved. CDR1 and CDR2 (germline): GTSNPN, SVGIG (reference sequence). V lost 7 bases, J lost 3 bases, and 3 bases lay in between. The CDR3 runs 10 residues. CDR3 in amino acids: CAFYTGELFF. DNA of the CDR3: TGTGCCTTTTACACCGGGGAGCTGTTTTTT.

V usage is TRBV27 and J usage is TRBJ2-7; D is perhaps TRBD2 (6 bases). The CDR3 consists of 17 residues. CDR1 and CDR2 (germline): MNHEY, SMNVEV (reference sequence). The V gene lost 6 bases and the J gene lost 1 base, with 22 bases spanning the gap. This CDR3 reads CASRLTSDFGGSYEQYF. CDR3 bases: TGTGCCAGCAGACTAACGTCCGATTTCGGGGGTTCCTACGAGCAGTACTTC.

This clonotype was recorded many times. This CDR3 is CASSHPGQPTRGYGYTF. The CDR3 DNA reads as TGTGCCAGCAGCCATCCGGGACAGCCAACGAGGGGCTATGGCTACACCTTC. The J gene is TRBJ1-2, the V gene TRBV12-3 or TRBV12-4; 7 bases fit TRBD1. V lost 6 bases, J lost 4 bases, and 17 bases stayed unmatched. CDR3 size: 17 residues.

This sequence joins TRBV12-3 or TRBV12-4 and TRBJ1-1; D may be TRBD1 (6 bases). This CDR3 spans 16 amino acids. Deletions cut 2 bases from V and 2 bases from J, with 15 bases between. CDR3 nucleotides: TGTGCCAGCAGTTTATCCGCAGGGGCTCGAAACACTGAAGCTTTCTTT. This sequence encodes CASSLSAGARNTEAFF.

This clonotype showed up many times. The V and J genes are TRBV7-3 and TRBJ2-7; D ambiguous. Germline V gene data show CDR1 as SGHTA and CDR2 as FQGTGA. This CDR3 contains 14 residues. V lost 5 bases to trimming and J lost 0 bases, with 11 bases between them. The CDR3 reads CASSPGLLSYEQYF. CDR3 DNA sequence: TGTGCCAGCAGCCCGGGTCTGCTCTCCTACGAGCAGTACTTC.

This chain links TRBV7-9 with TRBJ2-7; TRBD2 might be the D (7 bases). CDR1 and CDR2 from the germline V gene are SEHNR and FQNEAQ (reference sequence). CDR3 length equals 14 residues. The V end was cut by 3 bases, the J end by 5 bases, with 14 bases between. The CDR3 sequence: CASSFLGGPHEQYF. CDR3 bases: TGTGCCAGCAGCTTTTTGGGGGGGCCCCACGAGCAGTACTTC.

This clonotype was counted a few times. The chain joins TRBV30 to TRBJ2-7; TRBD1 or TRBD2 may be the D gene (5 bases each). Trimming left V 2 bases short and J 3 bases short, with 11 bases between. This CDR3 contains 13 residues. Germline values: CDR1 GTSNPN, CDR2 SVGIG (reference sequence). The CDR3 loop reads CAWSPGRIYEQYF. The CDR3 bases are TGTGCCTGGAGTCCGGGACGGATCTACGAGCAGTACTTC.

The chain combines TRBV29-1 with TRBJ2-1, with no clear D. This CDR3 contains 11 residues. V gave up 3 bases and J gave up 7 bases, with 7 bases separating them. Germline V gives CDR1 SQVTM, CDR2 ANQGSEA. In DNA form, the CDR3 reads TGCAGCGTTGAGGCTTCGAATGAGCAGTTCTTC. Its translation: CSVEASNEQFF.

V gene TRBV4-3 combines with J gene TRBJ2-5; 7 bases agree with TRBD2. Germline V lookup: CDR1 LGHNA, CDR2 YSLEER. The J segment lost 2 bases and the V segment lost 0 bases, leaving 12 bases of the junction unmatched. The length of the CDR3 is 18 residues. As DNA, the CDR3 is TGCGCCAGCAGCCAAGATCTTAGGCGGGAGTCGCAACAAGAGACCCAGTACTTC. Translating it yields CASSQDLRRESQQETQYF.

This clonotype has a handful of counts. J is TRBJ2-7 and V is TRBV18; perhaps TRBD2 as D (6 bases). The CDR3 is 15 residues long. Germline assignment: CDR1 KGHSH and CDR2 LQKENI. With 2 bases removed from V and 1 base from J, the gap between germline ends came to 12 bases. The chain's CDR3 is CASSPRIGSSYEQYF. The CDR3 bases are TGTGCCAGCTCACCAAGGATCGGGAGTTCCTACGAGCAGTACTTC.

V is TRBV20-1 and J is TRBJ2-1; perhaps D is TRBD1 or TRBD2 (6 bases each). The CDR3 is 14 amino acids. Trimming took off 2 bases at V and 8 bases at J, with 16 bases between the two ends. Looked up from germline, CDR1 is DFQATT and CDR2 is SNEGSKA (reference sequence). CDR3 loop: CSARWDLGGHEQFF. CDR3 DNA: TGCAGTGCTAGATGGGACTTAGGGGGGCATGAGCAGTTCTTC.

The V gene is TRBV7-3, the J gene TRBJ2-7; 9 bases align to TRBD2. The V segment lost 2 bases and the J segment 2 bases; nucleotides outside the gene matches: 7. Per germline, CDR1 SGHTA and CDR2 FQGTGA. The CDR3 loop spans 16 amino acids. The chain's CDR3 is CASSLAPVAGAYEQYF. Here the CDR3 DNA reads TGTGCCAGCAGCTTAGCTCCAGTAGCGGGGGCCTACGAGCAGTACTTC.

This clonotype was counted at least ten times. The genes are TRBV15 and TRBJ2-3; D is unclear. Germline CDR1 LNHNV, CDR2 YYDKDF (reference sequence). Trimming took 3 bases from V and 1 from J, leaving 8 bases between them. The CDR3 length is 14 residues. The CDR3 nucleotides are TGTGCCACCAGCAGGCGCACGGGCACAGATACGCAGTATTTT. Its translation: CATSRRTGTDTQYF.

This chain links TRBV29-1 with TRBJ2-3; D is unclear. With 6 bases removed from V and 3 bases from J, the gap between germline ends came to 10 bases. CDR1 and CDR2 (germline): SQVTM, ANQGSEA. This CDR3 spans 12 amino acids. CDR3 amino acids: CSVRTVTDTQYF. The CDR3 DNA follows: TGCAGCGTCCGGACGGTTACAGATACGCAGTATTTT.

The chain is built from TRBV3-1 and TRBJ2-5; 7 nucleotides agree with TRBD1. The CDR3 extends over 17 amino acids. Germline V gene lookup returns CDR1 LGHDT and CDR2 YNNKEL (reference sequence). After removal of 0 bases from V and 5 bases from J, the junction contained 12 bases not matched to a gene. CDR3 coding DNA: TGTGCCAGCAGCCAAGATCTAGGCACAGGGGTGGAGGAGACCCAGTACTTC. Residues: CASSQDLGTGVEETQYF.

The chain employs TRBV28 and TRBJ2-4; no definite D call. V was shortened by 2 bases and J by 7 bases, with 3 bases between the two germline ends. Germline V gene sequence: CDR1 MDHEN, CDR2 SYDVKM. The CDR3 contains 11 residues. CDR3 DNA: TGTGCCAGCAGTTTAATGAACATTCAGTACTTC. Its translation is CASSLMNIQYF.

This clonotype appeared many times. J is TRBJ2-3 and V is TRBV7-6; 9 positions agree with TRBD2. This CDR3 is 16 amino acids long. V was clipped by 1 base and J by 2 bases; unmatched bases: 4. Looked up from germline, CDR1 is SGHVS and CDR2 is FNYEAQ. The CDR3: CASSLGTSENTDTQYF. In DNA, the CDR3 is TGTGCCAGCAGCTTAGGGACTAGCGAAAACACAGATACGCAGTATTTT.

This clonotype occurred a few times. V and J are TRBV12-3 or TRBV12-4 and TRBJ2-7; no clear D. CDR3 length: 14 amino acids. The V gene lost 4 bases and the J gene lost 3 bases, with 13 bases spanning the gap. In nucleotides, the CDR3 is TGTGCCAGCAGTTCCGCCCGACATTTCTACGAGCAGTACTTC. Its protein product is CASSSARHFYEQYF.

This clonotype appeared many times. This sequence joins TRBV5-1 and TRBJ2-7, with 10 nucleotides matching TRBD1. CDR1 and CDR2 (germline): SGHRS, YFSETQ. This CDR3 has 15 residues. V trimming: 6 bases; J trimming: 3 bases; junction bases outside the gene matches: 9. The CDR3 loop reads CASNQGQGLLYEQYF. For the CDR3, the DNA is TGCGCCAGCAACCAGGGACAGGGGCTTCTCTACGAGCAGTACTTC.

The V call is TRBV20-1, the J call TRBJ2-1; 9 bases map to TRBD2. Germline values: CDR1 DFQATT, CDR2 SNEGSKA (reference sequence). This CDR3 is built from 18 residues. V was clipped by 2 bases and J by 0 bases; unmatched bases: 11. Here the CDR3 reads CSARPTSGSFSSYNEQFF. CDR3 sequence (DNA): TGCAGTGCTAGACCGACTAGCGGCAGTTTTAGCTCCTACAATGAGCAGTTCTTC.

V is TRBV10-3 and J is TRBJ2-1, with 8 nucleotides matching TRBD1. V gave up 6 bases and J gave up 3 bases; unmatched junction bases: 13. From germline, CDR1 is ENHRY and CDR2 SYGVKD. The CDR3 length is 17 residues. The CDR3 loop reads CAIRGQVLSGLYNEQFF. The CDR3 nucleotides read TGTGCCATCAGGGGACAGGTGTTAAGCGGCCTCTACAATGAGCAGTTCTTC.

This clonotype was seen more than once but under ten times. This chain links TRBV14 with TRBJ2-1; D is unclear. From germline, CDR1 is SGHDN and CDR2 FVKESK. There are 13 residues in the CDR3. Trimming pared 1 base from V and 5 bases from J, leaving 6 bases between. CDR3: CASSQVVDNEQFF. In DNA, the CDR3 is TGTGCCAGCAGCCAAGTGGTTGACAATGAGCAGTTCTTC.